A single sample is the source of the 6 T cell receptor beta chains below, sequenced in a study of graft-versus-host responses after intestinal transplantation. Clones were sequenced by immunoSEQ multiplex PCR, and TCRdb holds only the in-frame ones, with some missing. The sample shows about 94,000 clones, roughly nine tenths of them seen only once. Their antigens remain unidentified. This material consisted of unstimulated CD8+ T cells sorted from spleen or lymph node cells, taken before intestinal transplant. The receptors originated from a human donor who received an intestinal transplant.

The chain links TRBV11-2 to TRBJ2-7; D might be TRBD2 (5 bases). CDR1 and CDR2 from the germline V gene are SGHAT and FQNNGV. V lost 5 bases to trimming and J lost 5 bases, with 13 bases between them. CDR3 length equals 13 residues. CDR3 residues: CASSPWAGDEQYF. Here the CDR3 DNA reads TGTGCCAGCAGCCCATGGGCCGGGGACGAGCAGTACTTC. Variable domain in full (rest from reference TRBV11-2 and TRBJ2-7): EAGVAQSPRYKIIEKRQSVAFWCNPISGHATLYWYQQILGQGPKLLIQFQNNGVVDDSQLPKDRFSAERLKGVDSTLKIQPAKLEDSAVYLCASSPWAGDEQYFGPGTRLTVT.

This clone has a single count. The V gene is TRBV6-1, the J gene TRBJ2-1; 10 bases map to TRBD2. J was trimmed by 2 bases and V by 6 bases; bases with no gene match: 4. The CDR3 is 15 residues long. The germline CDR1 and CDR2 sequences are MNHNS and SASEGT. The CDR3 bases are TGTGCCAGCAGACCTAGCGGGAGTACCTACAATGAGCAGTTCTTC. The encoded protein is CASRPSGSTYNEQFF.

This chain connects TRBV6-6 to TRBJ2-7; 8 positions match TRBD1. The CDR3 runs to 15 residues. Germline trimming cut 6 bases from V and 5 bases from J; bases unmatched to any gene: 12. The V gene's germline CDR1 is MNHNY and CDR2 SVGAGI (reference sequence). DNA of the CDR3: TGTGCCAGCAGCAACCCCCAGGACAGGGTCCACGAGCAGTACTTC. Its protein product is CASSNPQDRVHEQYF.

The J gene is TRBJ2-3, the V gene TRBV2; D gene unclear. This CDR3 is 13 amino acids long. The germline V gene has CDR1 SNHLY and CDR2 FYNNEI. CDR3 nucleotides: TGTGCTGTTATCACCGCGTACTCAGATACGCAGTATTTT. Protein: CAVITAYSDTQYF. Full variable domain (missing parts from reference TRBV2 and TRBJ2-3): EPEVTQTPSHQVTQMGQEVILRCVPISNHLYFYWYRQILGQKVEFLVSFYNNEISEKSEIFDDQFSVERPDGSNFTLKIRSTKLEDSAMYFCAVITAYSDTQYFGPGTRLTVL.

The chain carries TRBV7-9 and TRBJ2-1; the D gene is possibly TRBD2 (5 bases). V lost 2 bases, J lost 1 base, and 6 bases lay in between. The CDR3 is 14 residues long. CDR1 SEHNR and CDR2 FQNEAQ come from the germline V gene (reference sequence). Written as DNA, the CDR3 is TGTGCCAGCAGCTTAAGCGGTTCCTACAATGAGCAGTTCTTC. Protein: CASSLSGSYNEQFF.

The CDR3 DNA reads as TGTGCCAGCAGTCCTAGCGGGGGGACCTACAATGAGCAGTTCTTC. Protein product: CASSPSGGTYNEQFF. The chain joins TRBV6-5 to TRBJ2-1, with TRBD2 matching 11 bases. From germline, CDR1 is MNHEY and CDR2 SVGAGI. The CDR3 contains 15 residues. V lost 5 bases to trimming and J lost 2 bases; unmatched junction nucleotides: 2.